The rows below give T cell receptor beta chains drawn from one sample of a study of technical replicates of blood from several donors. TCRdb keeps only in-frame clones here, not all; method: immunoSEQ multiplex PCR. The data show tens of thousands of clones, with nearly 99% seen just once and around 0.22% held by the top ten. Material: T cells isolated from PBMCs. The receptors were sampled from a human donor in good health. The CDR3 runs from the conserved cysteine through the conserved F or W. The D gene is left open where the match is weak. Size is omitted from some rows. Given values are once, few, many or a class for expanded clones.

TRBV10-3	TRBJ2-1	NA	NA	CAIRAGTSSYNEQFF	TGTGCCATCAGGGCCGGGACTTCCTCCTACAATGAGCAGTTCTTC
TRBV11-2	TRBJ2-5	TRBD2	NA	CASSSLRESGQETQYF	TGTGCCAGCAGCTCCCTGCGGGAGTCGGGGCAAGAGACCCAGTACTTC
TRBV6-5	TRBJ2-7	TRBD2	NA	CASRLGSGGFWEQYF	TGTGCCAGCAGACTGGGTAGCGGGGGATTTTGGGAGCAGTACTTC
TRBV7-9	TRBJ2-7	NA	NA	CASSFRGGPGEQYF	TGTGCCAGCAGCTTTCGAGGAGGGCCAGGGGAGCAGTACTTC
TRBV5-6	TRBJ1-2	NA	NA	CASSLWANQPWGYTF	TGTGCCAGCAGCTTGTGGGCCAACCAGCCTTGGGGCTACACCTTC
TRBV9	TRBJ2-5	NA	NA	CASSVVPSGQETQYF	TGTGCCAGCAGCGTAGTCCCAAGCGGCCAAGAGACCCAGTACTTC
TRBV18	TRBJ2-7	NA	NA	CASSSPLREPPEQYF	TGTGCCAGCTCATCACCCCTACGGGAACCCCCCGAGCAGTACTTC
TRBV19	TRBJ1-2	TRBD1	NA	CASTYRGENYGYTF	TGTGCCAGTACTTACAGGGGGGAAAACTATGGCTACACCTTC
TRBV7-9	TRBJ2-5	TRBD2	NA	CASSPREGRTLQETQYF	TGTGCCAGCAGCCCCCGGGAGGGCCGGACCCTGCAAGAGACCCAGTACTTC
TRBV4-2	TRBJ2-7	TRBD2	once	CASKMGLAAYEQYF	TGTGCCAGCAAGATGGGACTAGCGGCCTACGAGCAGTACTTC
TRBV7-8	TRBJ1-5	NA	NA	CASSFGRVADQPQHF	TGTGCCAGCAGCTTTGGCAGGGTGGCGGATCAGCCCCAGCATTTT
TRBV5-1	TRBJ2-7	NA	NA	CASSLNRAYEQYF	TGCGCCAGCAGCTTGAACAGGGCCTACGAGCAGTACTTC
TRBV19	TRBJ2-1	TRBD1	few	CATQGTGGNEQFF	TGTGCCACCCAAGGGACAGGTGGAAATGAGCAGTTCTTC
TRBV5-8	TRBJ1-3	TRBD1	NA	CASSFDRGPGNTIYF	TGTGCCAGCAGCTTTGACAGGGGCCCTGGAAACACCATATATTTT
TRBV6-1	TRBJ2-7	NA	NA	CASSEGGSRRPF	TGTGCCAGCAGTGAAGGAGGCTCTCGAAGACCGTTC
TRBV4-2	TRBJ2-7	TRBD2	NA	CASSPLTSGSSYEQYF	TGTGCCAGCAGCCCACTCACTAGCGGGAGCTCCTACGAGCAGTACTTC
TRBV29-1	TRBJ1-1	NA	NA	CSVENWSLATEAFF	TGCAGCGTTGAAAATTGGTCTCTAGCCACTGAAGCTTTCTTT
TRBV7-2	TRBJ1-2	TRBD1	NA	CASSSPTGGRTYGYTF	TGTGCCAGCAGCTCGCCAACAGGGGGAAGGACCTATGGCTACACCTTC
TRBV4-1	TRBJ2-1	TRBD2	NA	CASSQGERERGNEQFF	TGCGCCAGCAGCCAAGGGGAGCGGGAGAGAGGCAATGAGCAGTTCTTC
TRBV6-5	TRBJ1-2	NA	NA	CASSYSDTEPYGYTF	TGTGCCAGCAGTTACTCAGACACAGAACCATATGGCTACACCTTC
TRBV27	TRBJ2-7	TRBD1	NA	CASSFGQVYEQYF	TGTGCCAGCAGTTTTGGACAGGTTTACGAGCAGTACTTC
TRBV5-1	TRBJ2-2	NA	NA	CASSSRGNTGELFF	TGCGCCAGCAGTTCTAGGGGGAACACCGGGGAGCTGTTTTTT
TRBV9	TRBJ2-6	NA	few	CASSVAGSGANVLTF	TGTGCCAGCAGCGTAGCAGGGTCTGGGGCCAACGTCCTGACTTTC
TRBV6-6	TRBJ1-2	NA	NA	CASSYQGYTF	TGTGCCAGCAGTTATCAGGGCTACACCTTC
TRBV5-1	TRBJ2-3	NA	NA	CASRAGTSTDTQYF	TGCGCCAGCAGGGCCGGGACTAGCACAGATACGCAGTATTTT
TRBV9	TRBJ2-2	NA	NA	CASSVVEGLTGELFF	TGTGCCAGCAGCGTAGTTGAGGGACTCACCGGGGAGCTGTTTTTT
TRBV20-1	TRBJ2-7	TRBD2	NA	CSARGGYEQYF	TGCAGTGCACGGGGGGGGTACGAGCAGTACTTC
TRBV27	TRBJ1-2	TRBD1	NA	CASSVYGTGATGYTF	TGTGCCAGCAGTGTCTACGGGACAGGGGCGACAGGCTACACCTTC
TRBV7-8	TRBJ2-1	NA	NA	CASSLAVYNEQFF	TGTGCCAGCAGCTTAGCCGTCTACAATGAGCAGTTCTTC